These 17 T cell receptor beta chains were all obtained from the same sample, sequenced in a study of PD-L1 blockade in urothelial cancer. The time point was: pretreatment peripheral blood. This table comes from immunoSEQ multiplex PCR, and its TCRdb copy is limited to in-frame clones, with some not included. The repertoire holds 60,000 to 70,000 clones, with 75% to 90% as singletons. The specimen comprised PBMCs, sampled around atezolizumab (anti-PD-L1) treatment. The receptors here all came from a man in his 70s with urothelial cancer.

The chain links TRBV27 to TRBJ1-1; D call uncertain. The germline CDR1 and CDR2 sequences are MNHEY and SMNVEV (reference sequence). Trimming shortened V by 3 bases and J by 5 bases, and 19 bases separated the two germline ends. The CDR3 has 16 residues. The CDR3 is CASSLVLESPGTEAFF. The CDR3 DNA is TGTGCCAGCAGTTTGGTGCTGGAGTCACCGGGGACTGAAGCTTTCTTT.

The chain recombines TRBV6-1 with TRBJ2-3, with D maybe TRBD2 (6 bases). Germline lookup yields CDR1 MNHNS and CDR2 SASEGT. The CDR3 covers 14 residues. The V gene lost 5 bases and the J gene lost 5 bases, with 14 bases spanning the gap. In DNA form, the CDR3 reads TGTGCCAGCAGTTCCCAGGGAGGTGGAGATACGCAGTATTTT. Protein sequence: CASSSQGGGDTQYF.

V is TRBV28 and J is TRBJ1-2, with 9 bases identical to TRBD1. V lost 7 bases and J lost 6; bases outside the gene matches: 12. The CDR3 totals 15 residues. The germline gives CDR1 MDHEN, CDR2 SYDVKM. CDR3 in amino acids: CASIETGGINNGYTF. In DNA form, the CDR3 reads TGTGCCAGCATAGAAACAGGGGGCATAAACAATGGCTACACCTTC.

The chain carries TRBV27 and TRBJ1-5, with TRBD1 as a possible D gene (5 bases). The CDR3 loop spans 17 amino acids. The germline CDR1 and CDR2 sequences are MNHEY and SMNVEV (reference sequence). The V and J ends lost 5 bases and 3 bases respectively, with 20 bases between them. For the CDR3, the DNA is TGTGCCAGCAGTCCGGACCACTTGGGGGGGATCAATCAGCCCCAGCATTTT. Its protein is CASSPDHLGGINQPQHF.

There are many counts of this clone. The chain has TRBV6-4 and TRBJ2-3, with TRBD1 matching 11 bases. The junction had 3 bases not matched to a gene; V was cut back by 6 bases and J by 4 bases. The CDR3 sequence is 14 residues long. Germline CDR1 and CDR2: MRHNA and SNTAGT. The CDR3 region is CASSEGQGADTQYF. The CDR3 bases are TGTGCCAGCAGCGAGGGACAGGGGGCAGATACGCAGTATTTT.

CDR3 residues: CASSLDGFNEQFF. DNA of the CDR3: TGTGCCAGCAGCTTAGACGGGTTTAATGAGCAGTTCTTC. This chain uses TRBV11-3 with TRBJ2-1; D is unclear. The germline V and J ends were trimmed by 0 bases and 7 bases, with 7 bases remaining between them. Germline V gene sequence: CDR1 SGHNT, CDR2 YENEEA. The length of the CDR3 is 13 residues.

This clone was picked up a small number of times. This chain joins TRBV5-1 and TRBJ2-1, with TRBD2 matching over 8 bases. The V gene's germline CDR1 is SGHRS and CDR2 YFSETQ. Trimming removed 3 bases from V and 4 bases from J; junction bases left unmatched: 6. The CDR3 covers 15 residues. The CDR3, as DNA: TGCGCCAGCAGCTCAGCGGGAGAGTCGTACAATGAGCAGTTCTTC. Encoded protein: CASSSAGESYNEQFF.

This clone has a single count. V usage is TRBV28 and J usage is TRBJ1-1; 10 bases match TRBD1. The V segment lost 5 bases and the J segment 10 bases; nucleotides outside the gene matches: 4. There are 12 residues in the CDR3. Germline CDR1 MDHEN, CDR2 SYDVKM. The CDR3 is CASSLGQGGAFF. CDR3 nucleotide sequence: TGTGCCAGCAGTCTCGGACAGGGGGGAGCTTTCTTT. The full variable domain, its missing parts supplied by reference TRBV28 and TRBJ1-1, is DVKVTQSSRYLVKRTGEKVFLECVQDMDHENMFWYRQDPGLGLRLIYFSYDVKMKEKGDIPEGYSVSREKKERFSLILESASTNQTSMYLCASSLGQGGAFFGQGTRLTVV.

This clone was detected a few times. The CDR3 sequence: CASSWTGRETQYF. The CDR3 nucleotides are TGTGCCAGCAGTTGGACAGGGCGAGAGACCCAGTACTTC. The V gene is TRBV6-6, the J gene TRBJ2-5; 8 positions match TRBD1. CDR3 length equals 13 residues. Trimming at V came to 4 bases and at J to 4 bases, leaving 2 bases not matched to a gene. CDR1 is MNHNY, CDR2 SVGAGI, per germline (reference sequence).

The chain couples TRBV28 to TRBJ2-2; D not certain. Trimming took 2 bases from V and 0 from J, leaving 13 bases between them. Germline CDR1 and CDR2: MDHEN and SYDVKM. The CDR3 runs 17 residues. The CDR3 here is CASSLLLLRSNTGELFF. The CDR3 region has the DNA TGTGCCAGCAGTTTACTCCTCCTCAGATCGAACACCGGGGAGCTGTTTTTT.

V and J are TRBV6-5 and TRBJ2-7, with D perhaps matching TRBD1 (5 bases). V lost 6 bases and J 5 bases, leaving 20 bases between the germline ends. The germline V gene encodes CDR1 MNHEY and CDR2 SVGAGI. This CDR3 is 15 amino acids long. This chain's CDR3 is CASRPTLTGFHEQYF. CDR3 in DNA: TGTGCCAGCAGACCAACTTTAACAGGTTTCCACGAGCAGTACTTC.

This clone has a handful of counts. The chain joins TRBV4-1 to TRBJ1-5; tentative D call: TRBD1 (5 bases). Germline lookup yields CDR1 MGHRA and CDR2 YSYEKL. V was trimmed by 3 bases and J by 2 bases, leaving 8 bases between them. The CDR3 length is 14 residues. CDR3 sequence reads: CASSQATGNQPQHF. In DNA form, the CDR3 reads TGCGCCAGCAGCCAGGCGACAGGCAATCAGCCCCAGCATTTT.

CDR3 DNA sequence: TGTGCCTGGACCTTGGGGGGGGATACGCAGTATTTT. The encoded protein is CAWTLGGDTQYF. The chain combines TRBV30 with TRBJ2-3; 7 positions match TRBD2. The CDR3 is made up of 12 amino acids. Unmatched junction bases numbered 4, after V lost 4 bases and J lost 6 bases. Looked up from germline, CDR1 is GTSNPN and CDR2 is SVGIG (reference sequence).

CDR3 sequence reads: CASSQSGGLGETQYF. CDR3 bases: TGTGCCAGCAGCCAATCTGGGGGCCTTGGGGAGACCCAGTACTTC. The J gene is TRBJ2-5, the V gene TRBV16; D may be TRBD1 (6 bases). Germline CDR1 KGHSY, CDR2 FQNENV. V dropped 0 bases and J dropped 5 bases, with 13 bases sitting between them. The CDR3 spans 15 residues.

This chain connects TRBV18 to TRBJ1-2, with TRBD1 matching over 10 bases. The CDR3 is 15 amino acids. V lost 3 bases, J lost 0 bases, and 1 base stayed unmatched. The V gene's germline CDR1 is KGHSH and CDR2 LQKENI. CDR3 sequence reads: CASSPGQGANYGYTF. CDR3 DNA sequence: TGTGCCAGCTCACCTGGACAGGGGGCTAACTATGGCTACACCTTC.

This rearrangement joins TRBV5-1 to TRBJ2-7; D not resolved. Germline V gene sequence: CDR1 SGHRS, CDR2 YFSETQ. This CDR3 has 12 residues. Trimming took off 1 base at V and 1 base at J, with 3 bases between the two ends. The chain's CDR3 is CASSLTSYEQYF. Here the CDR3 DNA reads TGCGCCAGCAGCTTGACTTCCTACGAGCAGTACTTC.

This rearrangement joins TRBV6-5 to TRBJ1-2; no clear D. Germline CDR1 is MNHEY and CDR2 is SVGAGI. The CDR3 extends over 13 amino acids. Trimming stripped 6 bases from V and 0 bases from J, with 8 bases between. The CDR3 bases are TGTGCCAGCAGGCCTACAGCTAACTATGGCTACACCTTC. This translates into CASRPTANYGYTF.